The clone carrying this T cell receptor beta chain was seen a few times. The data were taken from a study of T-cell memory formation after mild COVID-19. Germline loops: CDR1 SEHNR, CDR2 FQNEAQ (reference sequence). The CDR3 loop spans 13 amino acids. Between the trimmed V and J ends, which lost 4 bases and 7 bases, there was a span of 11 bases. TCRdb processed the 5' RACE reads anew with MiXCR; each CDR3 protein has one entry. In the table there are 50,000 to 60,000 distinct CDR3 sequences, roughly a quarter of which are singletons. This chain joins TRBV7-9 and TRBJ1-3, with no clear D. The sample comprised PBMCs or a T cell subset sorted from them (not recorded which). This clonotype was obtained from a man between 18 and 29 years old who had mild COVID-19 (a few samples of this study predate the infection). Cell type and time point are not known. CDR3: CASSSSTENTIYF. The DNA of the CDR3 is TGTGCCAGCAGCTCTTCGACCGAGAACACCATATATTTT.